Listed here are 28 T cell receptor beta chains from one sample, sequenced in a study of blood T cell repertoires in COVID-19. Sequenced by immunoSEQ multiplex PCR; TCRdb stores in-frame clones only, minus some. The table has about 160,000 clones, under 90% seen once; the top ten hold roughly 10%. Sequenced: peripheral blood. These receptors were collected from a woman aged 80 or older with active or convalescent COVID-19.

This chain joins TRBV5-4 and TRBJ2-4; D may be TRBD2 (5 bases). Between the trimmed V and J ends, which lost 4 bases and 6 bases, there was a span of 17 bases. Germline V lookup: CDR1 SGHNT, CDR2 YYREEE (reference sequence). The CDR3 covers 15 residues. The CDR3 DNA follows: TGTGCCAGCAGCCTTACAGCGGCCGCGGGAAACATTCAGTACTTC. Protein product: CASSLTAAAGNIQYF.

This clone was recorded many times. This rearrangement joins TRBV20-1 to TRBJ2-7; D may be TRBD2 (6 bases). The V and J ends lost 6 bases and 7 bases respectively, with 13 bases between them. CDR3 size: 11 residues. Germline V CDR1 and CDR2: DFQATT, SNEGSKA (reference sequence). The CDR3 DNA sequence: TGCAGTGCCATACGGGGGTTGGAGCAGTACTTC. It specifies CSAIRGLEQYF.

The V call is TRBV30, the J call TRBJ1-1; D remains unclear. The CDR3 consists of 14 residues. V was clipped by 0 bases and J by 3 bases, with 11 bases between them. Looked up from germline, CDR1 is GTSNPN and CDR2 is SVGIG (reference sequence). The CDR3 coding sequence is TGTGCCTGGAGTGTGTTAGAAGCCCACACTGAAGCTTTCTTT. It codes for CAWSVLEAHTEAFF.

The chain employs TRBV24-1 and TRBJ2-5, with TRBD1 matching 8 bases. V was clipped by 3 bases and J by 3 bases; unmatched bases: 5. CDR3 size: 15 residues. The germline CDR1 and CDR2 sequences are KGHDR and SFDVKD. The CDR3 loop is CATSDGQGRKETQYF. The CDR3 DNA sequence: TGTGCCACCAGTGATGGACAGGGTAGGAAAGAGACCCAGTACTTC.

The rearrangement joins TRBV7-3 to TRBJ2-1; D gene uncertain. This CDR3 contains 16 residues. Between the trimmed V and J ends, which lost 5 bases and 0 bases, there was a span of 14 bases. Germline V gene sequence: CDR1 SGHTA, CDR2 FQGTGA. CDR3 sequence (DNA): TGTGCCAGCAGCCATCCAGACTCCAGCTCCTACAATGAGCAGTTCTTC. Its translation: CASSHPDSSSYNEQFF.

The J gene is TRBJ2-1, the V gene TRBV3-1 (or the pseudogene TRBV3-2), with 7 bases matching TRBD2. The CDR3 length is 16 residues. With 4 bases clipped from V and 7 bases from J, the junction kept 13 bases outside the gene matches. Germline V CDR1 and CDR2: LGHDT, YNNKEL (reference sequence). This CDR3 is CASSRGGASALNEQFF. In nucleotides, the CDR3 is TGTGCCAGCAGCCGGGGGGGTGCTAGCGCGTTGAATGAGCAGTTCTTC.

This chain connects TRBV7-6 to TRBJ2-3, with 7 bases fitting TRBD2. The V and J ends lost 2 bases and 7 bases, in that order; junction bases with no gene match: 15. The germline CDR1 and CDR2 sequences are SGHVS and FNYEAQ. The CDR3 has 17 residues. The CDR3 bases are TGTGCCAGCAGCTTACTGATGAGCGGGGCCCAGTTGAATACGCAGTATTTT. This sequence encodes CASSLLMSGAQLNTQYF.

CDR3 region: CASSVASGQGSYGYTF. The CDR3 DNA reads as TGTGCCAGCAGCGTAGCTTCGGGACAGGGTTCCTATGGCTACACCTTC. The genes are TRBV9 and TRBJ1-2, with 9 positions matching TRBD1. CDR1 SGDLS and CDR2 YYNGEE come from the germline V gene. The CDR3 is 16 residues long. V trimming: 0 bases; J trimming: 4 bases; junction bases outside the gene matches: 7. Full variable domain (rest looked up from reference TRBV9 and TRBJ1-2): DSGVTQTPKHLITATGQRVTLRCSPRSGDLSVYWYQQSLDQGLQFLIQYYNGEERAKGNILERFSAQQFPDLHSELNLSSLELGDSALYFCASSVASGQGSYGYTFGSGTRLTVV.

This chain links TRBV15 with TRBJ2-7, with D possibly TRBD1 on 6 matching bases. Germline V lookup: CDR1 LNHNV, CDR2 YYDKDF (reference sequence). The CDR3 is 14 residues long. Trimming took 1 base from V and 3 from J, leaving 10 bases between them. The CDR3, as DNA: TGTGCCACCAGCAGAGGAGAACAGGGCTACGAGCAGTACTTC. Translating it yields CATSRGEQGYEQYF.

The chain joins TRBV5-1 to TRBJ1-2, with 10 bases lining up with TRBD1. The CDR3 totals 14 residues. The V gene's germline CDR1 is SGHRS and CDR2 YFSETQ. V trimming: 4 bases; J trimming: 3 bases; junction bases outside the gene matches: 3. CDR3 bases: TGCGCCAGCAGCACGGGACAGGGGTACTATGGCTACACCTTC. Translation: CASSTGQGYYGYTF.

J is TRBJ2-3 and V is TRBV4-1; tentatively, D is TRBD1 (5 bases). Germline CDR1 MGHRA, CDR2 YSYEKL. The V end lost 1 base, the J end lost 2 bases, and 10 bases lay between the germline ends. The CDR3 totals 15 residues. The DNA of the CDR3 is TGCGCCAGCAGCCAAGGGGGCAGAAACACAGATACGCAGTATTTT. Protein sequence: CASSQGGRNTDTQYF.

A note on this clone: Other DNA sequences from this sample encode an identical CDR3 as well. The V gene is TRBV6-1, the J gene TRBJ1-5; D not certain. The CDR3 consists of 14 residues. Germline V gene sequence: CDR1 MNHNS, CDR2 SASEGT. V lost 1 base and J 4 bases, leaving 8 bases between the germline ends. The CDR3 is CASSEVGGNQPQHF. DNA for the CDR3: TGTGCCAGCAGTGAAGTCGGAGGGAATCAGCCCCAGCATTTT.

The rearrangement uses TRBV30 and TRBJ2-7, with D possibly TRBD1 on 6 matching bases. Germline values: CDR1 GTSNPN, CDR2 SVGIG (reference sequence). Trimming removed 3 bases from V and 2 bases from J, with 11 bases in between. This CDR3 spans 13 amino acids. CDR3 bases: TGTGCCTGGAGACCGACAGGAACCTACGAGCAGTACTTC. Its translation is CAWRPTGTYEQYF. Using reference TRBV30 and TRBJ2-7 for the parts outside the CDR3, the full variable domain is SQTIHQWPATLVQPVGSPLSLECTVEGTSNPNLYWYRQAAGRGLQLLFYSVGIGQISSEVPQNLSASRPQDRQFILSSKKLLLSDSGFYLCAWRPTGTYEQYFGPGTRLTVT.

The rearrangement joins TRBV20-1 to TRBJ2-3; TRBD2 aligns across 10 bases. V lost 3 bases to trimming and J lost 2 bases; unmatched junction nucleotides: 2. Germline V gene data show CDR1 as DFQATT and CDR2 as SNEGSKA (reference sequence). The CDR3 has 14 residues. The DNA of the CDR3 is TGCAGTGCTAGTACTAGCGGGAACACAGATACGCAGTATTTT. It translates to CSASTSGNTDTQYF.

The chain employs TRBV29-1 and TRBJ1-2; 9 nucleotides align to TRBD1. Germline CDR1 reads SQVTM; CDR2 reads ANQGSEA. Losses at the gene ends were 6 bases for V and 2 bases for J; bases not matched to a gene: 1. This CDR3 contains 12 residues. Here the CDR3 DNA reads TGCAGCGTCGGGACAGGGAACTATGGCTACACCTTC. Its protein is CSVGTGNYGYTF.

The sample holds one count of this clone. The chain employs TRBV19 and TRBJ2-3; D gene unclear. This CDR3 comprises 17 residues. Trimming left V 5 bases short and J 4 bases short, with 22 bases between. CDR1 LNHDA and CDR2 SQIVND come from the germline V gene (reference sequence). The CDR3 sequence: CASSGWSVNFRADTQYF. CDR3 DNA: TGTGCCAGTAGTGGTTGGTCGGTAAACTTTCGGGCAGATACGCAGTATTTT.

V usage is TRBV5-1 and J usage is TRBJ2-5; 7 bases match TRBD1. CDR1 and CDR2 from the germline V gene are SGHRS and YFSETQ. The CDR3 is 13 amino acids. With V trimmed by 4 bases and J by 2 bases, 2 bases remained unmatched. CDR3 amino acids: CASSRDRQETQYF. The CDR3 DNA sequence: TGCGCCAGCAGCCGGGACAGACAAGAGACCCAGTACTTC.

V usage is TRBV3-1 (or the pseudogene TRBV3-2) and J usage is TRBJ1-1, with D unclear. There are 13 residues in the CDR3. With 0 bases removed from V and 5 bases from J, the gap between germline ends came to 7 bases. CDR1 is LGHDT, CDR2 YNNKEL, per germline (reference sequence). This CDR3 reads CASSQDYRTEAFF. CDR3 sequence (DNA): TGTGCCAGCAGCCAAGATTATCGGACTGAAGCTTTCTTT.

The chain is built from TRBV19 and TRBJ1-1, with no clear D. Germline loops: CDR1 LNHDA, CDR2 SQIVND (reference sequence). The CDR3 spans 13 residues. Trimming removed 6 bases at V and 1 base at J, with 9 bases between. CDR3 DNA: TGTGCCAGTAGCACTATGACGAACACTGAAGCTTTCTTT. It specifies CASSTMTNTEAFF.

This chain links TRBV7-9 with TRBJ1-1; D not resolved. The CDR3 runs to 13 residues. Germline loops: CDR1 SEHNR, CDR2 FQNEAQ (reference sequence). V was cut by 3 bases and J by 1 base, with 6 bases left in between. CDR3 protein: CASSLGRNTEAFF. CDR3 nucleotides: TGTGCCAGCAGCTTGGGGAGGAACACTGAAGCTTTCTTT.

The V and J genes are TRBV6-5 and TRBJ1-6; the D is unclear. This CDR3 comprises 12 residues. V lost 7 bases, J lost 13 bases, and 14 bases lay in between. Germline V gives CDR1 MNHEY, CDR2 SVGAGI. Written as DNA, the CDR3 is TGTGCCAGCACCCAGAGGGAGGAGCCCCTCCACTTT. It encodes CASTQREEPLHF.

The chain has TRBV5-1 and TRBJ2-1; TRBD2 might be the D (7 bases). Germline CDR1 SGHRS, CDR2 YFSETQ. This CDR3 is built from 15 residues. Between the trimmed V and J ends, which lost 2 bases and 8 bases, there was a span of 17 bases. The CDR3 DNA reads TGCGCCAGCAGCTTAGGGGGAGGGTACTTCGATGAGCAGTTCTTC. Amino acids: CASSLGGGYFDEQFF.

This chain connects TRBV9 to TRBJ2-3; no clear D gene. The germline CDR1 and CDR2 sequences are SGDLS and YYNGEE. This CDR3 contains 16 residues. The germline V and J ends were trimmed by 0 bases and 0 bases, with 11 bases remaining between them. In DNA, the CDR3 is TGTGCCAGCAGCGTAGTGGCACAAAGAAGCACAGATACGCAGTATTTT. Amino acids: CASSVVAQRSTDTQYF.

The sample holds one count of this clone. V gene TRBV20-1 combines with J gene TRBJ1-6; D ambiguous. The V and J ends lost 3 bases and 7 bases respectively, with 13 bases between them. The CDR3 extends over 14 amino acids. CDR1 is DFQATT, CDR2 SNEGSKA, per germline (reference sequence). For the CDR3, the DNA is TGCAGTGCTAGTCTCCCGAGCGGGAATTCACCCCTCCACTTT. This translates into CSASLPSGNSPLHF.

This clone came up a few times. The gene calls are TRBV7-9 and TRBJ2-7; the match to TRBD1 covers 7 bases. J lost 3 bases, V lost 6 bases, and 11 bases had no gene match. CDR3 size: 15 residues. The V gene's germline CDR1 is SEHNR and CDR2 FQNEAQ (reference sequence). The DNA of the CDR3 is TGTGCCAGCAGTCCTCAGGGACAGAAAAACTACGAGCAGTACTTC. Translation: CASSPQGQKNYEQYF.

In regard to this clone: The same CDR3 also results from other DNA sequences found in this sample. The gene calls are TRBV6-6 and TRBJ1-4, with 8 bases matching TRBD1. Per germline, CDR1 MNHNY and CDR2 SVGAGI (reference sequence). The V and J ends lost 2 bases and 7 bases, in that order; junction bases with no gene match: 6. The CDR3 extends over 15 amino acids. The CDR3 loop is CASSYPDREGEKLFF. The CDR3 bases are TGTGCCAGCAGTTACCCGGACAGGGAGGGTGAAAAACTGTTTTTT.

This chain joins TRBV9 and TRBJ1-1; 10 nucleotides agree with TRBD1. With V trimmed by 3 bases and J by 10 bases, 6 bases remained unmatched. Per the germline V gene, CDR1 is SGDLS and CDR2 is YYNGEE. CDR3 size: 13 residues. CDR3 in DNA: TGTGCCAGCAGCGCCGGGACAGGGGTTAGAGCTTTCTTT. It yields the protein CASSAGTGVRAFF.

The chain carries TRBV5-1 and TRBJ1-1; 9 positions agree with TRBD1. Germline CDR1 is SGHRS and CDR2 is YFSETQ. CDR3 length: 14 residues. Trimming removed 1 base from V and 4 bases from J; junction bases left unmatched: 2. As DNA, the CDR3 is TGCGCCAGCAGCTTGTGGGACAGGGCCACTGAAGCTTTCTTT. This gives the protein CASSLWDRATEAFF.